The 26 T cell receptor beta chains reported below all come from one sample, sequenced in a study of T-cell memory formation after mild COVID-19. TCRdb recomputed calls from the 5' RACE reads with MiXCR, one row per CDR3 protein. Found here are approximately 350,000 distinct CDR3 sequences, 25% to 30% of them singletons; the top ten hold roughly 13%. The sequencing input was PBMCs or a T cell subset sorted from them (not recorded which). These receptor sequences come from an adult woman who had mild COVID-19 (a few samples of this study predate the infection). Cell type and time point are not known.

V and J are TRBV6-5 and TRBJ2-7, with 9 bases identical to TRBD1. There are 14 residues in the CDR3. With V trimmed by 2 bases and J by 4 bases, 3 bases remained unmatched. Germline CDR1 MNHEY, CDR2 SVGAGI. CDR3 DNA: TGTGCCAGCAGTTACGGGACAGGGCTTTACGAGCAGTACTTC. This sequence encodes CASSYGTGLYEQYF.

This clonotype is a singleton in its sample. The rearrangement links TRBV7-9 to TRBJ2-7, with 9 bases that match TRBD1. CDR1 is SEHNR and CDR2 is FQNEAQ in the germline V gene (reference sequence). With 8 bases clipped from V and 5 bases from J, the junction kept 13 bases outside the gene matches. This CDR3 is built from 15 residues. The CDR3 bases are TGTGCCAGCGGACACACCGGACAGGGGAGCAACGAGCAGTACTTC. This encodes CASGHTGQGSNEQYF.

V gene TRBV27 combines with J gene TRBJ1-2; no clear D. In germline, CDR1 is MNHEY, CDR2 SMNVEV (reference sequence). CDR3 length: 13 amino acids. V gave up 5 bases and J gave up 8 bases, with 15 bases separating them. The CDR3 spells CASSPGGPWGYTF. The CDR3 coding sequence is TGTGCCAGCAGTCCGGGAGGCCCCTGGGGCTACACCTTC.

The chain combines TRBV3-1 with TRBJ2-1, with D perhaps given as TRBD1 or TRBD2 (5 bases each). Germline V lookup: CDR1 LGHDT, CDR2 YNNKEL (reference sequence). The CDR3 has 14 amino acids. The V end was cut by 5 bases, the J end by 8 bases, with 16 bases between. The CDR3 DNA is TGTGCCAGCAGCGAAGGGGCCTTCGGGGATGAGCAGTTCTTC. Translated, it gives CASSEGAFGDEQFF.

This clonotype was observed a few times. CDR3 DNA sequence: TGCGCCAGCAGCCAGGGGACAGGGGGCGGGATCCAAGAGACCCAGTACTTC. Protein product: CASSQGTGGGIQETQYF. This chain joins TRBV5-1 and TRBJ2-5; 12 bases fit TRBD1. The CDR3 loop spans 17 amino acids. CDR1 and CDR2 from the germline V gene are SGHRS and YFSETQ. J was trimmed by 1 base and V by 4 bases; bases with no gene match: 8.

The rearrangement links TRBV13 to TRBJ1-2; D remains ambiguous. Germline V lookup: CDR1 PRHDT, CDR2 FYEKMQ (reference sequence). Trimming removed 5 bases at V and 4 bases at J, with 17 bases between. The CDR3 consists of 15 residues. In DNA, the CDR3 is TGTGCCAGCAGCCCCCATGTTGGGGAGGGCTATGGCTACACCTTC. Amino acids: CASSPHVGEGYGYTF.

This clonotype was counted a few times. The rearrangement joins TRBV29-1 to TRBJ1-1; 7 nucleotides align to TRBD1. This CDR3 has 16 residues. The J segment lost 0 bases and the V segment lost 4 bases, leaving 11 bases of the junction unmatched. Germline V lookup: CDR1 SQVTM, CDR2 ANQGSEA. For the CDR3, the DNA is TGCAGCGTTGGGCTAGAGACAGGGATCATGAACACTGAAGCTTTCTTT. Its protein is CSVGLETGIMNTEAFF.

The DNA for the CDR3 is TGTGCCAGTGGGGGACAGGGAACTTACACTGAAGCTTTCTTT. Its protein product is CASGGQGTYTEAFF. This rearrangement joins TRBV19 to TRBJ1-1; 9 bases fit TRBD1. The trim removed 8 bases at V and 3 bases at J, leaving 7 bases unmatched. This CDR3 has 14 amino acids. From germline, CDR1 is LNHDA and CDR2 SQIVND (reference sequence).

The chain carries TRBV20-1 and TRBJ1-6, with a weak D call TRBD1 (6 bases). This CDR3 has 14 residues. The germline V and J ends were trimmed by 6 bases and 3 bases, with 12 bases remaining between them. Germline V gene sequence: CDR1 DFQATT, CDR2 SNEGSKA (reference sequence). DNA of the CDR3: TGCAGTGCACCCAACAGGGTCTATAATTCACCCCTCCACTTT. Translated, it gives CSAPNRVYNSPLHF.

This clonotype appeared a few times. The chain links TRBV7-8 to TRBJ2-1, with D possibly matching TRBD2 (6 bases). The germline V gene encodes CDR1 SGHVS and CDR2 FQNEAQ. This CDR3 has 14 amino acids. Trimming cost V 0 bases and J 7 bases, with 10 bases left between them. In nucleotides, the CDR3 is TGTGCCAGCAGCTTAGCCGGGGGAGCAAATGAGCAGTTCTTC. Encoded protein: CASSLAGGANEQFF.

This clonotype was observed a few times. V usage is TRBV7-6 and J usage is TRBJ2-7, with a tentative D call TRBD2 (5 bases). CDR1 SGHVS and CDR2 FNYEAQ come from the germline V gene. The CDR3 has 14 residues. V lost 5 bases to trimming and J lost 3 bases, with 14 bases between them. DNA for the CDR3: TGTGCCAGCAGCCCCGGAGAGGGCGTCTACGAGCAGTACTTC. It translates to CASSPGEGVYEQYF.

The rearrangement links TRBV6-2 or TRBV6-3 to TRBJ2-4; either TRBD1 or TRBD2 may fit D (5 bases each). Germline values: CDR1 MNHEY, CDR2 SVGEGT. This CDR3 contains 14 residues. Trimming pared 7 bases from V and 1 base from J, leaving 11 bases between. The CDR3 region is CASNEGFAKNIQYF. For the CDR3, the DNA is TGTGCCAGCAACGAGGGGTTCGCCAAAAACATTCAGTACTTC.

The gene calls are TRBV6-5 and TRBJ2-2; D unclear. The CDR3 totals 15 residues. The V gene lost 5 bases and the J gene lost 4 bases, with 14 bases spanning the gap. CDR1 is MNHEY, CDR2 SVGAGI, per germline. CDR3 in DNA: TGTGCCAGCAGTCCTCAGACTCCTTTCACCGGGGAGCTGTTTTTT. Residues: CASSPQTPFTGELFF.

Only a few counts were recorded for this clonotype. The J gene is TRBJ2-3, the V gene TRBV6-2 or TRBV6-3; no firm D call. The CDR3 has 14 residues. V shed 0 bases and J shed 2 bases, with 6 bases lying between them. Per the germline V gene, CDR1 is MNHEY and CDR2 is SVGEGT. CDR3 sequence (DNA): TGTGCCAGCAGTTACTCCCGGGTCACAGATACGCAGTATTTT. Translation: CASSYSRVTDTQYF.

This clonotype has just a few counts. The CDR3 spells CASRDGSLDEQYF. The CDR3 DNA is TGTGCCAGCAGGGACGGGTCGTTGGACGAGCAGTACTTC. The chain recombines TRBV6-2 or TRBV6-3 with TRBJ2-7; no reliable D call. This CDR3 is 13 amino acids long. CDR1 is MNHEY and CDR2 is SVGEGT in the germline V gene. The V gene lost 6 bases and the J gene lost 5 bases, with 14 bases spanning the gap.

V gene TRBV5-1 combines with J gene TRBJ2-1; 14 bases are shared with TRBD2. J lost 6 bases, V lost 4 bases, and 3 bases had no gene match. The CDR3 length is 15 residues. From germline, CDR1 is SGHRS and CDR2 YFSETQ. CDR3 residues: CASSRTSGGLNEQFF. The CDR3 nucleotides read TGCGCCAGCAGCCGGACTAGCGGGGGGCTCAATGAGCAGTTCTTC.

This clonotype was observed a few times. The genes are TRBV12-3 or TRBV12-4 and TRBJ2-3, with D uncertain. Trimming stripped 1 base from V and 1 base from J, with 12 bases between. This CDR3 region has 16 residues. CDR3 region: CASSLEFGSGTDTQYF. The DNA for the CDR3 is TGTGCCAGCAGTTTAGAGTTCGGCTCTGGCACAGATACGCAGTATTTT.

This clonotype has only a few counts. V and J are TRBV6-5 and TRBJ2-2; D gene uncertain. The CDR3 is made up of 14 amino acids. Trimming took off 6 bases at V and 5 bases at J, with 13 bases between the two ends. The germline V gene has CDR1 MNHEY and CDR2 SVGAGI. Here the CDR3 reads CASRAVAPTGELFF. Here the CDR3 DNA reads TGTGCCAGCAGGGCAGTCGCACCAACCGGGGAGCTGTTTTTT.

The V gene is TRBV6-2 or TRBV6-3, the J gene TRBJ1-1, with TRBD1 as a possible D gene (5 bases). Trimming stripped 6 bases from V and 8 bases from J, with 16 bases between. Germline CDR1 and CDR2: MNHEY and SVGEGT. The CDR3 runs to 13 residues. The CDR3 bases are TGTGCCAGCAGCCCGGGGATCGGGGCGGAAGCTTTCTTT. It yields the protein CASSPGIGAEAFF.

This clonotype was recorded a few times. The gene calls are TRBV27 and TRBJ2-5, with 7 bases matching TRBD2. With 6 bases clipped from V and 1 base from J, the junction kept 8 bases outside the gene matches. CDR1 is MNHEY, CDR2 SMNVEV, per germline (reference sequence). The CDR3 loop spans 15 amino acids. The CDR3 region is CASSVLWGGQETQYF. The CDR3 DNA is TGTGCCAGCAGCGTTCTTTGGGGGGGCCAAGAGACCCAGTACTTC.

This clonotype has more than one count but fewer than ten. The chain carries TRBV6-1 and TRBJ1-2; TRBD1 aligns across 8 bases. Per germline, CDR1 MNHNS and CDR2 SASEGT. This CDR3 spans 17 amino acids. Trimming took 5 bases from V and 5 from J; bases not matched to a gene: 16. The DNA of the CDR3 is TGTGCCAGCAGTACCCAATGGACAGGGAACGGAAGGTATGGCTACACCTTC. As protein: CASSTQWTGNGRYGYTF.

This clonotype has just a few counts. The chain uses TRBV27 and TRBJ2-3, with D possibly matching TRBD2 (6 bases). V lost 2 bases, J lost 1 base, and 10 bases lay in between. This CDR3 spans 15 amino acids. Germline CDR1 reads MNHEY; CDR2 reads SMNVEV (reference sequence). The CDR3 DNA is TGTGCCAGCAGTTTAGGGGGGATCGGCACAGATACGCAGTATTTT. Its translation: CASSLGGIGTDTQYF.

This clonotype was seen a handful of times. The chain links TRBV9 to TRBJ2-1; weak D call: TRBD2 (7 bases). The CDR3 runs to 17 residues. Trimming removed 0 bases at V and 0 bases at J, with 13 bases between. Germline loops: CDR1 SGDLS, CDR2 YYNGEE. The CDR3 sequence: CASSVGGGRNSYNEQFF. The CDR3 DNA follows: TGTGCCAGCAGCGTAGGCGGGGGCCGAAACTCCTACAATGAGCAGTTCTTC.

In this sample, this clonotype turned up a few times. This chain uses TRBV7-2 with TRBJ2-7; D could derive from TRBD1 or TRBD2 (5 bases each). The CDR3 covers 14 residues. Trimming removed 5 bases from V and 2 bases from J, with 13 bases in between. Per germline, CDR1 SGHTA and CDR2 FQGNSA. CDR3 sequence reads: CASSKRDGPYEQYF. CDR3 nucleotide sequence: TGTGCCAGCAGCAAACGGGACGGACCCTACGAGCAGTACTTC.

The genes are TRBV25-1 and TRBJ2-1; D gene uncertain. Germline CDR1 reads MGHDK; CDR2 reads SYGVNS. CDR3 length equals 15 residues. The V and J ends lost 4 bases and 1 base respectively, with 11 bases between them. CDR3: CASSAAWQSYNEQFF. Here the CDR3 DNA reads TGTGCCAGCAGTGCGGCGTGGCAATCCTACAATGAGCAGTTCTTC. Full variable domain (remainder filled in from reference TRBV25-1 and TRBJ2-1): EADIYQTPRYLVIGTGKKITLECSQTMGHDKMYWYQQDPGMELHLIHYSYGVNSTEKGDLSSESTVSRIRTEHFPLTLESARPSHTSQYLCASSAAWQSYNEQFFGPGTRLTVL.

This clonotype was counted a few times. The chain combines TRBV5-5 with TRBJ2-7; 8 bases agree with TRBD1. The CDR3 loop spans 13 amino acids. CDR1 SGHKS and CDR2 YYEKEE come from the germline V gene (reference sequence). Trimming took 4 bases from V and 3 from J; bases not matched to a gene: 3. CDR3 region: CASSQGQVYEQYF. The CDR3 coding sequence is TGTGCCAGCAGCCAGGGACAGGTCTACGAGCAGTACTTC.